This TCR beta chain was found in a study of T cells in Graves' hyperthyroidism and ophthalmopathy. The table lists this clonotype with a few counts. Being one base from a much bigger clone, this may be a read error. Germline V lookup: CDR1 MNHEY, CDR2 SVGEGT. The CDR3 has 15 residues. The V and J ends lost 5 bases and 4 bases respectively, with 18 bases between them. Amplification targeted TCR beta CDR3 regions from RNA transcripts. An initial round of RT-PCR targeting the TCR CDR3 relied on the HTBI primer set. Using its own MiXCR run on the multiplex PCR reads, TCRdb lists one record per CDR3 protein. The sample records 200,000 to 300,000 distinct CDR3 sequences, roughly 17% being singletons.

This chain uses TRBV6-2 or TRBV6-3 with TRBJ2-7; the D gene is possibly TRBD2 (5 bases). This receptor was identified in a young woman with Graves' ophthalmopathy. Sequencing input: blood. The CDR3 region has the DNA TGTGCCAGCAGTCATGCTAGCCAAGGGAAATACGAGCAGTACTTC. Translated: CASSHASQGKYEQYF.